The 2 T cell receptor beta chains given below trace back to one sample, sequenced in a study of OX40 agonist ivuxolimab in advanced cancers. Sequenced by immunoSEQ multiplex PCR; TCRdb stores in-frame clones only, minus some. Among about 16,000 clones listed, about four fifths were seen once. The sequencing here drew on CD4+ or CD8+ T cells sorted from blood, taken in a trial of the OX40 agonist ivuxolimab. The source of these receptors is an adult with an advanced solid tumor such as melanoma, head and neck, liver or kidney cancer.

V is TRBV11-1 and J is TRBJ2-3; 12 nucleotides line up with TRBD1. V shed 5 bases and J 6 bases; nucleotides not matched to a gene: 9. The CDR3 loop spans 16 amino acids. Germline CDR1 is SGHAT and CDR2 is FQDESV (reference sequence). The CDR3 spells CASSTLGTGGLDTQYF. Here the CDR3 DNA reads TGTGCCAGCAGCACCCTCGGGACAGGGGGCTTGGATACGCAGTATTTT.

V usage is TRBV13 and J usage is TRBJ1-3, with a weak D call TRBD1 (5 bases). The germline CDR1 and CDR2 sequences are PRHDT and FYEKMQ (reference sequence). The CDR3 has 16 amino acids. The V gene lost 3 bases and the J gene lost 0 bases, with 12 bases spanning the gap. CDR3 sequence (DNA): TGTGCCAGCAGCTTGTACAGGATTAGCTCTGGAAACACCATATATTTT. Protein: CASSLYRISSGNTIYF.